The 5 T cell receptor beta chains below were found in one sample sequenced in a study of blood T cells in healthy people across ages. Through a sample-barcoded 5' primer and a J-beta primer mix, a second PCR was run for roughly 7 to 11 cycles. TCRdb recomputed calls from the 5' RACE reads with MiXCR, one row per CDR3 protein. The sample carries roughly 800,000 distinct CDR3 sequences, more than 45% recorded once. The sequencing sample was made of blood. These receptors were collected from a man aged 30-40 years in good health.

The gene calls are TRBV5-1 and TRBJ2-7; D is perhaps TRBD1 or TRBD2 (5 bases each). The CDR3 loop spans 14 amino acids. The germline V gene encodes CDR1 SGHRS and CDR2 YFSETQ. Trimming took 5 bases from V and 5 from J, leaving 17 bases between them. Written as DNA, the CDR3 is TGCGCCAGCAGTCTCACCCAGGGAGCCCACGAGCAGTACTTC. It specifies CASSLTQGAHEQYF.

This clonotype turned up a few times. The V and J genes are TRBV5-1 and TRBJ2-1, with D perhaps TRBD1 (6 bases). The CDR3 loop spans 14 amino acids. Looked up from germline, CDR1 is SGHRS and CDR2 is YFSETQ. The V end was cut by 4 bases, the J end by 9 bases, with 17 bases between. The CDR3 reads CASSVGQTGGEQFF. CDR3 nucleotide sequence: TGCGCCAGCAGCGTAGGACAGACTGGCGGTGAGCAGTTCTTC.

This chain joins TRBV20-1 and TRBJ2-7; TRBD1 matches 9 bases. J was trimmed by 3 bases and V by 6 bases; bases with no gene match: 12. Per germline, CDR1 DFQATT and CDR2 SNEGSKA (reference sequence). CDR3 size: 15 residues. The CDR3 protein is CSAPAPGQGFYEQYF. CDR3 DNA sequence: TGCAGTGCCCCAGCCCCGGGACAGGGTTTCTACGAGCAGTACTTC.

The chain is built from TRBV12-5 and TRBJ2-1, with 11 bases that match TRBD1. The germline V gene encodes CDR1 LGHNT and CDR2 FRNRAP. The CDR3 is made up of 14 amino acids. The V and J ends lost 5 bases and 10 bases, in that order; junction bases with no gene match: 7. CDR3 residues: CASGTGTGGVEQFF. CDR3 in DNA: TGTGCTAGTGGTACCGGGACAGGGGGTGTCGAGCAGTTCTTC. Full variable domain (missing parts from reference TRBV12-5 and TRBJ2-1): DARVTQTPRHKVTEMGQEVTMRCQPILGHNTVFWYRQTMMQGLELLAYFRNRAPLDDSGMPKDRFSAEMPDATLATLKIQPSEPRDSAVYFCASGTGTGGVEQFFGPGTRLTVL.

The chain is built from TRBV20-1 and TRBJ2-4, with D maybe TRBD2 (6 bases). The J call may be faulty, since TRBJ2-7 better matches the DNA end. This CDR3 contains 13 residues. Germline V gene data show CDR1 as DFQATT and CDR2 as SNEGSKA (reference sequence). CDR3 residues: CSARNSGDYEQYF. As DNA, the CDR3 is TGCAGTGCTAGGAACTCGGGGGACTACGAGCAGTACTTC.